Following are 14 T cell receptor beta chains from one sample sequenced in a study of cytomegalovirus exposure and HLA in healthy donors. In the PCR, 60 Vbeta and 13 Jbeta primers were used. Sequencing was performed with immunoSEQ multiplex PCR; in TCRdb, only in-frame clones are kept and a portion is missing. Of some 76,000 clones listed, roughly 76% are singletons. The material sequenced was PBMCs. The receptors originated from a male donor in good health and CMV-seropositive.

This clone has just a few counts. The gene calls are TRBV7-2 and TRBJ2-6, with D perhaps matching TRBD2 (5 bases). The CDR3 spans 16 residues. The V end was cut by 1 base, the J end by 0 bases, with 7 bases between. Germline assignment: CDR1 SGHTA and CDR2 FQGNSA. The CDR3: CASSLGGLSGANVLTF. For the CDR3, the DNA is TGTGCCAGCAGCTTAGGAGGGCTCTCTGGGGCCAACGTCCTGACTTTC.

This clone is labeled large. This chain connects TRBV10-3 to TRBJ2-7; 7 bases agree with TRBD1. The CDR3 loop spans 12 amino acids. Per the germline V gene, CDR1 is ENHRY and CDR2 is SYGVKD. The ends lost 6 bases at V and 3 bases at J; junction bases unmatched: 2. The CDR3 nucleotides read TGTGCCATCAGGGGACAGCGCTACGAGCAGTACTTC. This encodes CAIRGQRYEQYF.

The rearrangement links TRBV6-1 to TRBJ2-1; TRBD2 agrees at 11 bases. The CDR3 contains 16 residues. V shed 4 bases, J shed 6 bases, and the junction held 8 bases outside the gene matches. Germline V gives CDR1 MNHNS, CDR2 SASEGT. The CDR3 protein is CASSGSSGRTLNEQFF. The CDR3 region has the DNA TGTGCCAGCAGTGGTTCTAGCGGGAGGACGCTCAATGAGCAGTTCTTC.

The rearrangement links TRBV5-1 to TRBJ2-5; 12 bases agree with TRBD2. The V gene's germline CDR1 is SGHRS and CDR2 YFSETQ. The CDR3 contains 16 residues. Trimming at V came to 4 bases and at J to 1 base, leaving 5 bases not matched to a gene. The CDR3 bases are TGCGCCAGCAGCCGGACTAGCGGGACTCTCCAAGAGACCCAGTACTTC. Translation: CASSRTSGTLQETQYF.

This chain links TRBV28 with TRBJ1-1; 8 bases agree with TRBD1. Germline V gives CDR1 MDHEN, CDR2 SYDVKM. The CDR3 is made up of 14 amino acids. V shed 6 bases and J 5 bases; nucleotides not matched to a gene: 8. CDR3 in amino acids: CASSRQGFRTEAFF. The CDR3 DNA reads TGTGCCAGCAGCCGACAGGGGTTTCGTACTGAAGCTTTCTTT.

Note on this clone: The junction departs from the called germline gene at one end, perhaps through a read error. V usage is TRBV7-9 and J usage is TRBJ2-2; D unresolved. Germline V gene data show CDR1 as SEHNR and CDR2 as FQNEAQ (reference sequence). This CDR3 has 11 residues. The CDR3 coding sequence is TGTTCCAGCCGTTCGAGCTGGGAGCTGTTTTTT. Residues: CSSRSSWELFF.

The chain uses TRBV25-1 and TRBJ1-3; TRBD1 matches 10 bases. Germline lookup yields CDR1 MGHDK and CDR2 SYGVNS. CDR3 size: 14 residues. Trimming took 3 bases from V and 8 from J; bases not matched to a gene: 4. This CDR3 reads CASSETGGAYTIYF. The CDR3 bases are TGTGCCAGCAGTGAGACAGGGGGCGCGTACACCATATATTTT.

The genes are TRBV9 and TRBJ2-7; D unresolved. CDR3 size: 13 residues. Germline V gene sequence: CDR1 SGDLS, CDR2 YYNGEE. V was pared by 2 bases and J by 0 bases, with 6 bases between. CDR3 nucleotide sequence: TGTGCCAGCAGCGTGGAGCTCTCCTACGAGCAGTACTTC. Its protein product is CASSVELSYEQYF.

The rearrangement joins TRBV11-2 to TRBJ1-5; a weak D match, TRBD1 (5 bases). This CDR3 has 14 amino acids. V gave up 5 bases and J gave up 6 bases, with 14 bases separating them. Looked up from germline, CDR1 is SGHAT and CDR2 is FQNNGV. For the CDR3, the DNA is TGTGCCAGCAGCCCCGGGACCGGGGGTCAGCCCCAGCATTTT. Encoded protein: CASSPGTGGQPQHF.

The chain combines TRBV30 with TRBJ2-5; 7 bases map to TRBD1. There are 13 residues in the CDR3. V shed 5 bases and J 4 bases; nucleotides not matched to a gene: 7. Germline CDR1 GTSNPN, CDR2 SVGIG (reference sequence). The CDR3 spells CAWGPQGRETQYF. In nucleotides, the CDR3 is TGTGCCTGGGGACCACAGGGGAGAGAGACCCAGTACTTC.

V is TRBV28 and J is TRBJ2-1, with TRBD1 matching over 7 bases. Germline V gene lookup returns CDR1 MDHEN and CDR2 SYDVKM. The CDR3 has 14 amino acids. The junction had 5 bases not matched to a gene; V was cut back by 4 bases and J by 5 bases. The CDR3 spells CASSSGTENNEQFF. Here the CDR3 DNA reads TGTGCCAGCAGTTCCGGGACAGAAAACAATGAGCAGTTCTTC.

V gene TRBV27 combines with J gene TRBJ2-7; 7 nucleotides match TRBD1. Germline CDR1 is MNHEY and CDR2 is SMNVEV (reference sequence). This CDR3 spans 14 amino acids. Losses at the gene ends were 3 bases for V and 3 bases for J; bases not matched to a gene: 5. CDR3 residues: CASSFVGQNYEQYF. CDR3 coding DNA: TGTGCCAGCAGTTTTGTGGGACAGAACTACGAGCAGTACTTC.

The chain links TRBV6-1 to TRBJ1-5, with 7 bases fitting TRBD1. The germline CDR1 and CDR2 sequences are MNHNS and SASEGT. V trimming: 8 bases; J trimming: 4 bases; junction bases outside the gene matches: 8. The CDR3 consists of 14 residues. Here the CDR3 DNA reads TGTGCCAGCCTCCCAGGGACAGCAAATCAGCCCCAGCATTTT. Its translation: CASLPGTANQPQHF.

The V and J genes are TRBV29-1 and TRBJ2-5; D perhaps matches TRBD1 (6 bases). CDR3 length: 15 residues. Trimming left V 8 bases short and J 2 bases short, with 21 bases between. Germline loops: CDR1 SQVTM, CDR2 ANQGSEA. The CDR3 nucleotides read TGCAGCACACGAAGGGATCTACAGGGTCAAGAGACCCAGTACTTC. Encoded protein: CSTRRDLQGQETQYF.